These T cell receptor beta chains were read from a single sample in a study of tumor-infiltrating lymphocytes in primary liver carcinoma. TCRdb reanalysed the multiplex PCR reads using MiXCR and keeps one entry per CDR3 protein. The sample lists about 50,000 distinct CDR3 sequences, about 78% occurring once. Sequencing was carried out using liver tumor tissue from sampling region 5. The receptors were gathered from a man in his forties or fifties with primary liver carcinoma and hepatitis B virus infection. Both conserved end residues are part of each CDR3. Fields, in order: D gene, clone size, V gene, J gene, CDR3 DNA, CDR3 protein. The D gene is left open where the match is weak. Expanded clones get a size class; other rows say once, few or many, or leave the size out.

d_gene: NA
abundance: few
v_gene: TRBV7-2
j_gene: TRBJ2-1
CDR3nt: TGTGCCAGCAGGGAGGGAGCTAGACCCTACAATGAGCAGTTCTTC
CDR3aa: CASREGARPYNEQFF

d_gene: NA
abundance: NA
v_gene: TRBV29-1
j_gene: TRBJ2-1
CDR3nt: TGCAGCGTTGATCTTCTGGACGCCAACTCTTACAATGAGCAGTTCTTC
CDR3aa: CSVDLLDANSYNEQFF

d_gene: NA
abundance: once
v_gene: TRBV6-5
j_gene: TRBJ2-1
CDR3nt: TGTGCCAGCAGCCCCGGGAGAGGGTGGGGAAATGAGCAGTTCTTC
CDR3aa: CASSPGRGWGNEQFF

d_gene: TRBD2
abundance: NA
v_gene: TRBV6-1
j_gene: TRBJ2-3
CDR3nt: TGTGCCAGCACTAGGAGCGGGAGGTTCCCCTCAGGTACGCAGTATTTT
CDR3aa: CASTRSGRFPSGTQYF

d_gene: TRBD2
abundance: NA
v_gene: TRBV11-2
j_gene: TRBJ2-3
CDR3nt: TGTGCCAGCAACTCGGGACTAGCGGGAGTGTTGGATACACAGTATTTT
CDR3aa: CASNSGLAGVLDTQYF

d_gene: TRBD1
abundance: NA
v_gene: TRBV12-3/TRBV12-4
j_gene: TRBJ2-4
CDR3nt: TGTGCCAGCAGCTTTTTTGACCCGGGACAGGCTACAAACATTCAGTACTTC
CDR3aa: CASSFFDPGQATNIQYF

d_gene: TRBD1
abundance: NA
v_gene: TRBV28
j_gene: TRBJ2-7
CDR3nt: TGTGCCAGTCCGTCACCGGACAGGGTCTTCGACGAGCAGTACTTC
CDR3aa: CASPSPDRVFDEQYF

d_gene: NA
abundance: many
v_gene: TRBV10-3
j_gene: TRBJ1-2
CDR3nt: TGTGCCATCAGTGAGTCGACTCAAGGTTATGGCTACACCTTC
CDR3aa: CAISESTQGYGYTF

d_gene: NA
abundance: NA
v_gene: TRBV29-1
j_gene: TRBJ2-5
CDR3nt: TGCATCTTTAGGACAGCATCGTCTCAGGAGACCCAGTACTTC
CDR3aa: CIFRTASSQETQYF

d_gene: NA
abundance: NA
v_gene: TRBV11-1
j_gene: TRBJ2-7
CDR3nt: TGTGCCAGCAGGAGGAAGCAATCTTACGAGCAGTACTTC
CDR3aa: CASRRKQSYEQYF

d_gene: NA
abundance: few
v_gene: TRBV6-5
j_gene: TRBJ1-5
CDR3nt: TGTCCCAGCAGTTACTCGTCGGGTAGCAATCAGCCCCAACATTTT
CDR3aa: CPSSYSSGSNQPQHF

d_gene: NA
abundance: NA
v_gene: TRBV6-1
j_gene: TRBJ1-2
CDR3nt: TGTGTCAGCAGCACCCCCCTATATGGCTACACCTTC
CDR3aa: CVSSTPLYGYTF

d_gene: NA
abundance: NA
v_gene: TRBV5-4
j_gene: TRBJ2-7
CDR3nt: TGTGCCAGCAGCTCCCAAGAATCGTCCTCCGAGCAGTACTTC
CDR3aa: CASSSQESSSEQYF

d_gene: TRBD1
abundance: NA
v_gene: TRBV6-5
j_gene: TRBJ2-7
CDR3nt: TGTGCCTGCAGTTACAGGGGGGCGCCGAGCGAGCAGTACTTC
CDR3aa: CACSYRGAPSEQYF

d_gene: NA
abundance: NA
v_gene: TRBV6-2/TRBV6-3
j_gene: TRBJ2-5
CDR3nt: TGTGCCAGCAGAGCCCCGACATGGACCCAAGAGACCCAGTACTTC
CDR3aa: CASRAPTWTQETQYF

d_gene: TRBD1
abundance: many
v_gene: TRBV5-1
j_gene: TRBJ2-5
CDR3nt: TGCGCCAGCAGCTTGGTCGGGACAGTCGGGGAGACCCAGTACTTC
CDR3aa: CASSLVGTVGETQYF

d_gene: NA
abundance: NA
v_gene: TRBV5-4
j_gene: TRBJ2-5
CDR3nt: TGTGCCGGCAGTTTAAACGGGGACGGCCAAGAGACCCAGTACTTC
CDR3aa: CAGSLNGDGQETQYF

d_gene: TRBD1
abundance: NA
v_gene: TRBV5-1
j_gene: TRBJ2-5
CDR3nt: TGCTCCAGCAGCCAGACAGGGGGAGAGCAAGAGACCCAGTACTTC
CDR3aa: CSSSQTGGEQETQYF

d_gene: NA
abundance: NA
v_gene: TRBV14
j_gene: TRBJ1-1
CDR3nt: TGTGTCAGCAGCCAAGATCAGGGCCCTTACCCAGCTCTCTTT
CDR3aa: CVSSQDQGPYPALF

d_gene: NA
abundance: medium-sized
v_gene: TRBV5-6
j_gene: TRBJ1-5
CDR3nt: TGTGCCAGCAGCATCTTGGGCAGGGGCGATCAGCCCCAGCATTTT
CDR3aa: CASSILGRGDQPQHF

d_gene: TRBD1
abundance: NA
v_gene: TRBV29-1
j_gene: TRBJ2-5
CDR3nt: TGCATTGTTGAGGCGGACAGGGGGCGAGCAGAGACCCAGTACTTC
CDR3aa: CIVEADRGRAETQYF

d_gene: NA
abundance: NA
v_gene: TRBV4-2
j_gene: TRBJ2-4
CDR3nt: TGTGCCAGCAGCCAGGATCAACAGGGATTGGGAGCCAAAAACATTCAGTACTTC
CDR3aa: CASSQDQQGLGAKNIQYF

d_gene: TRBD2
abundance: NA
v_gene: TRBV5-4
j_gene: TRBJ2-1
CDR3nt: TGTGCCAGCAGTCCCTCGGGGGGGCAGGATGAGCAGTTATTC
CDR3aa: CASSPSGGQDEQLF

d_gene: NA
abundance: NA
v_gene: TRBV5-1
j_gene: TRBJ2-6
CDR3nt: TGCGCCAGTAGCTTGGGGTCGAGAATCCCTGGATCCTCTGGGGGCAACGTCCTGACTTTC
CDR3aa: CASSLGSRIPGSSGGNVLTF

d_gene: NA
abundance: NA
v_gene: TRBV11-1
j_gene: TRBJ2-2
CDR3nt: TGTGTCAGCAACTATACAGGACCTTTCTCCTGGGAGCTGTTTTTT
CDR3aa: CVSNYTGPFSWELFF

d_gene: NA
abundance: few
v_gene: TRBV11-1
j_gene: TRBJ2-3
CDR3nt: TGTGCTAGCAGCTCTGGGGGAAGCCCAGTTGGAGCCCGCACAGATACGCAGTATTTT
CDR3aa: CASSSGGSPVGARTDTQYF

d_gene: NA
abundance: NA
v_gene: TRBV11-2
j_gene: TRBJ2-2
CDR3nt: TGTGCCAGCAGCTTAGCATTAGGAGAGGCGAACACCGGGGAGCTATTTTTT
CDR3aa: CASSLALGEANTGELFF

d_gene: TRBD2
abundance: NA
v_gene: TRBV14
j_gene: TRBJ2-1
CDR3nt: TGTGCCAGCAGTGACGTAGCGGGATGGGTAAACAATGAGGAATTCTTC
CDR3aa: CASSDVAGWVNNEEFF

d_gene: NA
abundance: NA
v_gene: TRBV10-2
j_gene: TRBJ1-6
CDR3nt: TGCGCCAGCAGTGGGTCCATGGTTAATTCACCCCTCCACTTT
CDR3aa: CASSGSMVNSPLHF

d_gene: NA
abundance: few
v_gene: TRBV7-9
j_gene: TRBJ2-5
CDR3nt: TGTGCCAGCAGCTTGGGTTTGGACACCCCGGTACCATCAGGGACCCAGTACTTC
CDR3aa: CASSLGLDTPVPSGTQYF

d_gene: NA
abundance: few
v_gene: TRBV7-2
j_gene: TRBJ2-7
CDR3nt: TGTGCCAGCATCTCCAGCCCCGGAGCCTACGAGCAGTACTTC
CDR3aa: CASISSPGAYEQYF

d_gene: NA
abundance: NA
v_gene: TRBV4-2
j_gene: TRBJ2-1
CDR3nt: TGTGCCAGTAGCCACGCCGGGGGACAGTGGAACAATGAGCAGTCCTTC
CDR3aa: CASSHAGGQWNNEQSF

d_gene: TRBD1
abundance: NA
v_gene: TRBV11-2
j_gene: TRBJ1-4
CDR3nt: TGTGCCAGCAGCTTCGGGACAGGGCTAAATGAAAAACTGTTTTTT
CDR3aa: CASSFGTGLNEKLFF

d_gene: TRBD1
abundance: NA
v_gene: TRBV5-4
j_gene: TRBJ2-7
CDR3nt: TGTACCAGCAGCCCAACCTGGACAGGGATCGACGAGCAGTACTTC
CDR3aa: CTSSPTWTGIDEQYF

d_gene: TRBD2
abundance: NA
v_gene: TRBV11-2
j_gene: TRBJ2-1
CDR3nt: TGTATCAGCAGCCAGACTAGCGGGACGGGTGAGCAGTTCTTC
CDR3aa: CISSQTSGTGEQFF

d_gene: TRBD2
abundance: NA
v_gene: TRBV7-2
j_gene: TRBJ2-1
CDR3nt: TGTGGCAGCAGTCGGAGGGAGGGGAGCGGAGGCTACAATGAGCAGTTCTTC
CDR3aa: CGSSRREGSGGYNEQFF

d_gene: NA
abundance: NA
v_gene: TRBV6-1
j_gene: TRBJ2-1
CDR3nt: TGTGCCAGCAGCCTAAGTGGGAGAAGCTATCATGAGCAGTTCTTC
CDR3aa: CASSLSGRSYHEQFF